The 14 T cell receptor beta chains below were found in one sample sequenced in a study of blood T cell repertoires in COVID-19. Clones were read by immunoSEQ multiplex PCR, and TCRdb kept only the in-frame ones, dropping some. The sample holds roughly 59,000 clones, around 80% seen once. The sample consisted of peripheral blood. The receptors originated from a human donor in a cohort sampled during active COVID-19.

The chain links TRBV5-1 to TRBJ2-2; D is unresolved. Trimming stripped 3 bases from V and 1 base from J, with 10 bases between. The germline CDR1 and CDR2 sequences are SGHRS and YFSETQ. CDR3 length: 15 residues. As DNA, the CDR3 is TGCGCCAGCAGCTCTAAGACGGGGAACACCGGGGAGCTGTTTTTT. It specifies CASSSKTGNTGELFF. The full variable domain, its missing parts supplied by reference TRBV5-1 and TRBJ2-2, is KAGVTQTPRYLIKTRGQQVTLSCSPISGHRSVSWYQQTPGQGLQFLFEYFSETQRNKGNFPGRFSGRQFSNSRSEMNVSTLELGDSALYLCASSSKTGNTGELFFGEGSRLTVL.

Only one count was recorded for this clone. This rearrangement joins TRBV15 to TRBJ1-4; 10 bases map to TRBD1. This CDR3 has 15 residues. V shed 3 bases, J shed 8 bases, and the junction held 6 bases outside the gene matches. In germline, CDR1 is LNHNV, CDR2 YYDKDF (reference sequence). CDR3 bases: TGTGCCACCAGCAGTATAGACAGGGGGCACGAAAAACTGTTTTTT. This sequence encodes CATSSIDRGHEKLFF.

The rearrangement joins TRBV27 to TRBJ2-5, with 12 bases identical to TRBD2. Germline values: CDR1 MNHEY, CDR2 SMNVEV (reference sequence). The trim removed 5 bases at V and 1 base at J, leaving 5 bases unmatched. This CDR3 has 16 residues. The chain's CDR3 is CASSTRLAGAQETQYF. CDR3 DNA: TGTGCCAGCAGTACTCGACTAGCGGGGGCCCAAGAGACCCAGTACTTC.

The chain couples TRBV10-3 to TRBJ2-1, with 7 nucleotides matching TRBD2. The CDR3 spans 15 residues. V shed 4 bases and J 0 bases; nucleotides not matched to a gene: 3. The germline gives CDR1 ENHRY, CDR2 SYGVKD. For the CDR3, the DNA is TGTGCCATCAGTGTGGGCGGGAGCTCCTACAATGAGCAGTTCTTC. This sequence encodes CAISVGGSSYNEQFF.

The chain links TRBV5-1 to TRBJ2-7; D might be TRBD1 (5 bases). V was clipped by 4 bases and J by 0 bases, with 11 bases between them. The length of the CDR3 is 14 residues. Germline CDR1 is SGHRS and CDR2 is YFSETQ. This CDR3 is CASSQGMGSYEQYF. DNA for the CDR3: TGCGCCAGCAGCCAGGGCATGGGCTCCTACGAGCAGTACTTC. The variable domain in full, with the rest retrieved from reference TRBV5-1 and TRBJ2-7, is KAGVTQTPRYLIKTRGQQVTLSCSPISGHRSVSWYQQTPGQGLQFLFEYFSETQRNKGNFPGRFSGRQFSNSRSEMNVSTLELGDSALYLCASSQGMGSYEQYFGPGTRLTVT.

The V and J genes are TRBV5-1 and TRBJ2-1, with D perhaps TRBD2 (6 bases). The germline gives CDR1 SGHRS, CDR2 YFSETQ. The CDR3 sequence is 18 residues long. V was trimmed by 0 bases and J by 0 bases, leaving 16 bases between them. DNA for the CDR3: TGCGCCAGCAGCTTGGCACCTCCCGGACTAAGCTCCTACAATGAGCAGTTCTTC. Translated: CASSLAPPGLSSYNEQFF.

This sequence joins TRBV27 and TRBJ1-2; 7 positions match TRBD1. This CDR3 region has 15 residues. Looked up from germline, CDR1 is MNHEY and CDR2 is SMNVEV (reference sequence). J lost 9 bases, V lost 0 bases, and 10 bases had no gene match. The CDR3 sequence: CASSLSQGVPLSYTF. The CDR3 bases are TGTGCCAGCAGTTTATCCCAGGGGGTTCCCCTAAGCTACACCTTC.

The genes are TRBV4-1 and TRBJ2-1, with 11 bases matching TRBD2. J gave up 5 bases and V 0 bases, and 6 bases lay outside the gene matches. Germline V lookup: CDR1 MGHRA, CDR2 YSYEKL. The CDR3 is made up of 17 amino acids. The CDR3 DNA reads TGCGCCAGCAGCCAAGACCACGGGACTAGCGGTAACAATGAGCAGTTCTTC. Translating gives CASSQDHGTSGNNEQFF.

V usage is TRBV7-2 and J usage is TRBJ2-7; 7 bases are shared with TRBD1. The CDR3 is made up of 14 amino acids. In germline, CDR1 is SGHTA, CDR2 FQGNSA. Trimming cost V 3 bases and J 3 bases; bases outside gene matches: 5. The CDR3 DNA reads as TGTGCCAGCAGCTTCGGGACAGCCGACTACGAGCAGTACTTC. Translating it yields CASSFGTADYEQYF.

The CDR3 sequence is CASSEYWGGDTQYF. In nucleotides, the CDR3 is TGTGCCAGCAGTGAATACTGGGGGGGAGATACGCAGTATTTT. The genes are TRBV25-1 and TRBJ2-3, with 7 nucleotides matching TRBD2. The CDR3 is 14 amino acids. Germline V gives CDR1 MGHDK, CDR2 SYGVNS. The V gene end was trimmed by 0 bases and the J gene end by 5 bases; junction bases not matched to a gene: 2.

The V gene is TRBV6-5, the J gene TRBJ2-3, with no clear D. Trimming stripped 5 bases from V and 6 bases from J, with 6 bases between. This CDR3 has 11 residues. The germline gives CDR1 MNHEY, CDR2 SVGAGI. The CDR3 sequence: CASSLQDTQYF. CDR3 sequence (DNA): TGTGCCAGCAGTCTGCAGGATACGCAGTATTTT.

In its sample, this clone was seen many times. CDR3 DNA sequence: TGTGCCAGCAGGCGGACAGGAAGGACCCAGTACTTC. Protein sequence: CASRRTGRTQYF. V usage is TRBV28 and J usage is TRBJ2-5, with 7 positions matching TRBD1. V shed 6 bases and J 7 bases; nucleotides not matched to a gene: 5. The CDR3 length is 12 residues. CDR1 MDHEN and CDR2 SYDVKM come from the germline V gene.

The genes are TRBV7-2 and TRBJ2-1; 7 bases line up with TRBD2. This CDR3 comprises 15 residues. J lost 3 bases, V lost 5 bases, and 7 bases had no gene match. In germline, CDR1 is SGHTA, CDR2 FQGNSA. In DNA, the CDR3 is TGTGCCAGCAGCAGAGGCCGGGAGGTCTACAATGAGCAGTTCTTC. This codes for CASSRGREVYNEQFF. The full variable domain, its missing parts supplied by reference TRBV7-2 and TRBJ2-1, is GAGVSQSPSNKVTEKGKDVELRCDPISGHTALYWYRQSLGQGLEFLIYFQGNSAPDKSGLPSDRFSAERTGGSVSTLTIQRTQQEDSAVYLCASSRGREVYNEQFFGPGTRLTVL.

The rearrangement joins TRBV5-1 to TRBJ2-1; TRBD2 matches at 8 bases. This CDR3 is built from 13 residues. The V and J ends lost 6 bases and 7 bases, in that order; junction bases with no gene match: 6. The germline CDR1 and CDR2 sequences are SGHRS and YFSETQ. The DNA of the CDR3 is TGCGCCAGCAAAGGGACTAGTCAAAATGAGCAGTTCTTC. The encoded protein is CASKGTSQNEQFF.